The clone carrying this T cell receptor beta chain was observed a few times. Its antigen is not known. TCRdb processed the 5' RACE reads anew with MiXCR; each CDR3 protein has one entry. The sample has 700,000 to 1,000,000 distinct CDR3 sequences; over 9.5% are singletons. The data derive from a study of CD8 T cells in ankylosing spondylitis. Whole-study findings and limits: A motif of seven or eight highly homologous TCR beta variants was seen as apparently characteristic of ankylosing spondylitis blood.

This CDR3 is 13 amino acids long. V lost 6 bases, J lost 1 base, and 10 bases lay in between. Germline loops: CDR1 DFQATT, CDR2 SNEGSKA (reference sequence). The V and J genes are TRBV20-1 and TRBJ2-4; D tentatively fits TRBD1 or TRBD2 (5 bases each). The sample consisted of blood, either unsorted or a sorted T cell fraction (not recorded which). The TCR was taken from a male donor with ankylosing spondylitis. The CDR3 nucleotides are TGCAGTGCAGAATGGGGGGCCAAAAACATTCAGTACTTC. Encoded protein: CSAEWGAKNIQYF.